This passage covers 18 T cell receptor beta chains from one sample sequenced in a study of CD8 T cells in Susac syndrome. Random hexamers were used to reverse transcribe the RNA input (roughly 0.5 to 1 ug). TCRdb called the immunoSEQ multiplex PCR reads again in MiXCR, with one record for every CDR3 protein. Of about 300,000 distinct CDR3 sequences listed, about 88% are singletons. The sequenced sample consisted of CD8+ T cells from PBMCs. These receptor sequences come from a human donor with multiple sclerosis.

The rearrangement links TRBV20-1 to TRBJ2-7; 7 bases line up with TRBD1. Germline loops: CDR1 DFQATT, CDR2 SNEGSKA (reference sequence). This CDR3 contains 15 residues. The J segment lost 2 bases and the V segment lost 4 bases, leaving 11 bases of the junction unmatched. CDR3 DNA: TGCAGTGCTAATCTGGTCGGGACAGATGCCTACGAGCAGTACTTC. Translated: CSANLVGTDAYEQYF.

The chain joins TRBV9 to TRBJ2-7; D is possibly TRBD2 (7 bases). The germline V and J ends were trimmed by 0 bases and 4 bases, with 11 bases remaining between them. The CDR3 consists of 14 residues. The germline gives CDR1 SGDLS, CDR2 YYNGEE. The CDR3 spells CASSVGKGGYEQYF. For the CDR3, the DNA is TGTGCCAGCAGCGTAGGGAAGGGGGGGTACGAGCAGTACTTC. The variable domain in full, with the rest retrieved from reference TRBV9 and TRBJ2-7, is DSGVTQTPKHLITATGQRVTLRCSPRSGDLSVYWYQQSLDQGLQFLIQYYNGEERAKGNILERFSAQQFPDLHSELNLSSLELGDSALYFCASSVGKGGYEQYFGPGTRLTVT.

CDR3: CASWRGHDGYTF. The CDR3, as DNA: TGTGCCAGCTGGAGGGGGCATGACGGCTACACCTTC. V is TRBV5-4 and J is TRBJ1-2, with 7 bases fitting TRBD1. Per the germline V gene, CDR1 is SGHNT and CDR2 is YYREEE (reference sequence). J gave up 8 bases and V 7 bases, and 8 bases lay outside the gene matches. The CDR3 covers 12 residues.

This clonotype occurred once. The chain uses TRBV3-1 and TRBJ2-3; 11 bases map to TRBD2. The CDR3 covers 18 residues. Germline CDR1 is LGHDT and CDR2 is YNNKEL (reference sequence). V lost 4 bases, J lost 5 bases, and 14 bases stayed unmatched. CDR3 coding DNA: TGTGCCAGCAGCCCCCAAAAGGGGTTGGGGACTAGCGGAGATACGCAGTATTTT. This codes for CASSPQKGLGTSGDTQYF.

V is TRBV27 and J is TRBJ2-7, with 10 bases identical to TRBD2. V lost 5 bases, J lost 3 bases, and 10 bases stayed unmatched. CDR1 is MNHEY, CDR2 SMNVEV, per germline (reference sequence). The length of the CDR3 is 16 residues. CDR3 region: CASSPSSGGVYYEQYF. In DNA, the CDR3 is TGTGCCAGCAGTCCGTCCAGCGGGGGGGTTTACTACGAGCAGTACTTC.

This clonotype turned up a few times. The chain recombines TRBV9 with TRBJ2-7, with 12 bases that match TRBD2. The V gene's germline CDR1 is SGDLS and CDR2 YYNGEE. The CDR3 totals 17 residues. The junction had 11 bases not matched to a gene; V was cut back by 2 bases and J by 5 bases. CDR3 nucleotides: TGTGCCAGCAGCGTTTCCGGGACTAGCGGGTCCATGGACGAGCAGTACTTC. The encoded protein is CASSVSGTSGSMDEQYF.

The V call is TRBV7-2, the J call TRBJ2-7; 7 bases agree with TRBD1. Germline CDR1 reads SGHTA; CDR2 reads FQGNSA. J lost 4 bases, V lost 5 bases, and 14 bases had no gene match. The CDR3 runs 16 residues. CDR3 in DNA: TGTGCCAGCAGCGACAAGACAGGGATTCGTCGGTACGAGCAGTACTTC. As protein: CASSDKTGIRRYEQYF.

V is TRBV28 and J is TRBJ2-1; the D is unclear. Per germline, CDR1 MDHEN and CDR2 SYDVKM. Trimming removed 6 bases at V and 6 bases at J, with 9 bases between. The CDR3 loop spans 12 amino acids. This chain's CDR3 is CASRSRVNEQFF. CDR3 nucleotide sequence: TGTGCCAGCAGATCCCGTGTCAATGAGCAGTTCTTC.

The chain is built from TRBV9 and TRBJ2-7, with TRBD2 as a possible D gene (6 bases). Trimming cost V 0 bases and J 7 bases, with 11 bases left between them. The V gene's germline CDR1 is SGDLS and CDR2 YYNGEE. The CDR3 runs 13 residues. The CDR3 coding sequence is TGTGCCAGCAGCGTAGAGGGAGGCGGGGAGCAGTACTTC. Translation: CASSVEGGGEQYF.

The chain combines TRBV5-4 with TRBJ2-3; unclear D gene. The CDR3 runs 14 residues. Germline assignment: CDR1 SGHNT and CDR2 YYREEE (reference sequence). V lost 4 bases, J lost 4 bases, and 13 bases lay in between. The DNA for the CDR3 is TGTGCCAGCAGCGCGAACGACCAGCCAGATACGCAGTATTTT. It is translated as CASSANDQPDTQYF.

Here the CDR3 reads CASRTDGSSYNEQFF. CDR3 DNA sequence: TGCGCCAGCAGGACCGACGGAAGCTCCTACAATGAGCAGTTCTTC. The J gene is TRBJ2-1, the V gene TRBV5-1; D remains unclear. Germline V lookup: CDR1 SGHRS, CDR2 YFSETQ. Deletions cut 5 bases from V and 0 bases from J, with 12 bases between. This CDR3 is 15 amino acids long.

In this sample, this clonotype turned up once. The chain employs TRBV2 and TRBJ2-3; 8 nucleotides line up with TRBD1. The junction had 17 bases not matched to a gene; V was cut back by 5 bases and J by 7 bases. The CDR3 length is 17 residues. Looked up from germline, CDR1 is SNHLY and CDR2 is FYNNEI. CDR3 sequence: CASSPADRAFRSYTQYF. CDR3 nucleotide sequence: TGTGCCAGCAGTCCCGCGGACAGGGCATTCCGGTCCTATACGCAGTATTTT.

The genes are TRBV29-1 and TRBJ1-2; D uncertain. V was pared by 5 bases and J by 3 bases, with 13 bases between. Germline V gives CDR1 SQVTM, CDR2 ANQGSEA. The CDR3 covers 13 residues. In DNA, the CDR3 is TGCAGCGTTCCAGAGACATCCTACTATGGCTACACCTTC. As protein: CSVPETSYYGYTF.

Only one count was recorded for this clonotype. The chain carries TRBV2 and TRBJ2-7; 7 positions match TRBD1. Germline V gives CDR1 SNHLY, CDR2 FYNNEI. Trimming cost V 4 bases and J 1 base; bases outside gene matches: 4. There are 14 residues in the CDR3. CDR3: CASSGGQLSYEQYF. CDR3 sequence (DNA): TGTGCCAGCAGTGGGGGACAGCTTTCCTACGAGCAGTACTTC.

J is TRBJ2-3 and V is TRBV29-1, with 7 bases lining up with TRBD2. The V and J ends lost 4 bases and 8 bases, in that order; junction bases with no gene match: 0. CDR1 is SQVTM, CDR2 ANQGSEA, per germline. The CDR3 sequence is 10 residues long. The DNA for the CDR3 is TGCAGCGTTGGGGAGGGTACGCAGTATTTT. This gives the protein CSVGEGTQYF.

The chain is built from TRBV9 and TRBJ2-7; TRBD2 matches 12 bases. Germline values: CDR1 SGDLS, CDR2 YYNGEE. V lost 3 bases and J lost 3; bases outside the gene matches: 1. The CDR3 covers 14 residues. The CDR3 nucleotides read TGTGCCAGCAGCGCGGGACTAGCGGGCTACGAGCAGTACTTC. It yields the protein CASSAGLAGYEQYF.

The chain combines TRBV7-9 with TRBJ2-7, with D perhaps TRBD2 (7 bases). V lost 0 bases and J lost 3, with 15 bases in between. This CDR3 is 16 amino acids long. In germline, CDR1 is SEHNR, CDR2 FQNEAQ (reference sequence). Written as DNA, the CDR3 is TGTGCCAGCAGCTTAGCTTCGGGGGGCGCGCTCTACGAGCAGTACTTC. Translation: CASSLASGGALYEQYF.

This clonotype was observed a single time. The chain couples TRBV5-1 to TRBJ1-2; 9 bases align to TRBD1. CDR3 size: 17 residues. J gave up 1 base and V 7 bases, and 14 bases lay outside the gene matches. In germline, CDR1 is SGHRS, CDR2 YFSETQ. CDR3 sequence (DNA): TGCGCCAGCCTAGGAACCGACAGGGGGAAAAATAACTATGGCTACACCTTC. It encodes CASLGTDRGKNNYGYTF.